This TCR beta chain is drawn from a study of T cell changes during pregnancy in multiple sclerosis. CDR1 is SGHVS, CDR2 FQNEAQ, per germline. V shed 2 bases and J 4 bases; nucleotides not matched to a gene: 16. The CDR3 runs 19 residues. Profiled with immunoSEQ multiplex PCR; TCRdb holds only in-frame clones, not every one. The table shows about 46,000 clones, with roughly 95% occurring only once. The rearrangement uses TRBV7-8 and TRBJ1-4, with TRBD1 matching over 7 bases. The clonotype comes from a female donor with multiple sclerosis, enrolled in a pregnancy study. The specimen was CD8+ T cells from peripheral blood mononuclear cells, collected after pregnancy. CDR3 in amino acids: CASSLFLWDRGTLNEKLFF. The CDR3 DNA sequence: TGTGCCAGCAGCTTATTCCTCTGGGACAGAGGGACCCTTAATGAAAAACTGTTTTTT.